This TCR beta chain was recorded in a study of cytomegalovirus exposure and HLA in healthy donors. General study results and limits: Based on reports, TCR beta sequences accurately predicted HLA-A and HLA-B alleles for most subjects. Later, TCR association rates were found to vary by HLA locus, highest for DRB1 and lowest for HLA-C.

A multiplex PCR was run with 60 Vbeta primers and 13 Jbeta primers. Data came from immunoSEQ multiplex PCR; TCRdb stores just in-frame clones and leaves some out. This repertoire includes around 50,000 clones. Details on this clone: Its cognate antigen is unknown.

This clonotype was sampled from a male donor in good health and CMV-seronegative. What was sequenced was PBMCs.

The CDR3 is CASSNRGLSGNTIYF. The CDR3 region has the DNA TGTGCCAGCAGTAACAGGGGTCTCTCTGGAAACACCATATATTTT. The chain links TRBV6-5 to TRBJ1-3, with TRBD1 matching over 7 bases. V shed 5 bases and J 0 bases; nucleotides not matched to a gene: 4. The CDR3 is 15 residues long. Germline CDR1 MNHEY, CDR2 SVGAGI.